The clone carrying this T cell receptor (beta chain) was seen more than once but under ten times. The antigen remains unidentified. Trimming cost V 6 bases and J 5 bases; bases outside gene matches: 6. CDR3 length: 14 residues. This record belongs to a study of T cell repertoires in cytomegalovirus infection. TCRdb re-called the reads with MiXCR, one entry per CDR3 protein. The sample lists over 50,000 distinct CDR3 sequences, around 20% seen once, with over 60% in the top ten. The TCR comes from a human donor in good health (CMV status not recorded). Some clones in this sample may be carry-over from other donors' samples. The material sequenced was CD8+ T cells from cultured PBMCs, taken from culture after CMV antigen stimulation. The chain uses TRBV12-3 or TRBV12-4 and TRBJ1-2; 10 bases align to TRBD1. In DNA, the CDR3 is TGTGCCAGCAGCTCTGGACAGGGGGAGTATGGCTACACCTTC. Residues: CASSSGQGEYGYTF.